The sequence of this TCR beta chain was determined in a study of TIL therapy for anti-PD-1-resistant metastatic lung cancer. As to time point: pre-treatment sample, taken before nivolumab and TIL therapy. Germline assignment: CDR1 SGDLS and CDR2 YYNGEE. The CDR3 extends over 13 amino acids. V was pared by 0 bases and J by 9 bases, with 10 bases between. This was the immunoSEQ v3 assay. The table came from immunoSEQ multiplex PCR; TCRdb's copy has only in-frame clones and leaves some out. The sample holds tens of thousands of clones, under 75% seen once. This clone appeared a single time. This TCR derives from a person aged 25-79 years with non-small cell lung cancer. The J gene is TRBJ2-1, the V gene TRBV9; possible D gene TRBD2, 5 bases. The sequencing used blood, collected at baseline. The CDR3: CASSVGLTSEQFF. The CDR3, as DNA: TGTGCCAGCAGCGTAGGCCTTACTAGTGAGCAGTTCTTC.